These 27 T cell receptor beta chains share one sample of origin, sequenced in a study of T-cell memory formation after mild COVID-19. TCRdb re-derived calls from the 5' RACE reads in MiXCR, one entry per CDR3 protein. The table lists some 120,000 distinct CDR3 sequences, over 15% of them singletons. The sample taken for sequencing was PBMCs or a T cell subset sorted from them (not recorded which). All receptors come from a man between 18 and 35 years old who had mild COVID-19 (a few samples of this study predate the infection). Cell type and time point are not known.

This clonotype was seen a handful of times. The chain has TRBV5-4 and TRBJ2-7, with 8 bases identical to TRBD1. Germline V lookup: CDR1 SGHNT, CDR2 YYREEE (reference sequence). This CDR3 comprises 15 residues. V dropped 3 bases and J dropped 0; count of bases not matched to a gene: 5. The CDR3 is CASSSRDRSSYEQYF. The CDR3 DNA follows: TGTGCCAGCAGCTCTAGGGACAGGAGCTCCTACGAGCAGTACTTC. Together with reference TRBV5-4 and TRBJ2-7, the CDR3 gives the full variable domain: ETGVTQSPTHLIKTRGQQVTLRCSSQSGHNTVSWYQQALGQGPQFIFQYYREEENGRGNFPPRFSGLQFPNYSSELNVNALELDDSALYLCASSSRDRSSYEQYFGPGTRLTVT.

This chain joins TRBV11-1 and TRBJ2-2; no reliable D call. The CDR3 has 15 amino acids. The germline CDR1 and CDR2 sequences are SGHAT and FQDESV (reference sequence). Trimming took 7 bases from V and 1 from J, leaving 13 bases between them. The CDR3 here is CASTLTPWNTGELFF. CDR3 nucleotides: TGTGCCAGCACCTTGACACCCTGGAACACCGGGGAGCTGTTTTTT.

This clonotype was observed a few times. CDR3 sequence: CASSLPGPANTGELFF. The DNA of the CDR3 is TGCGCCAGCAGCTTGCCGGGACCAGCGAACACCGGGGAGCTGTTTTTT. V is TRBV5-1 and J is TRBJ2-2; D may correspond to TRBD1 or TRBD2 (5 bases each). The CDR3 extends over 16 amino acids. Trimming took 1 base from V and 0 from J, leaving 10 bases between them. Germline assignment: CDR1 SGHRS and CDR2 YFSETQ.

The chain links TRBV11-3 to TRBJ2-5; D not certain. Germline V gene lookup returns CDR1 SGHNT and CDR2 YENEEA. V lost 2 bases and J lost 1, with 8 bases in between. There are 14 residues in the CDR3. CDR3 amino acids: CASSLRAGQETQYF. The CDR3 nucleotides are TGTGCCAGCAGCTTACGCGCAGGCCAAGAGACCCAGTACTTC.

The rearrangement links TRBV12-3 or TRBV12-4 to TRBJ1-1; the D gene is possibly TRBD1 (6 bases). The V end was cut by 7 bases, the J end by 4 bases, with 16 bases between. The CDR3 is 14 amino acids. The CDR3 DNA is TGTGCCAGCACTATGTGGTTAGGGGGCACTGAAGCTTTCTTT. This sequence encodes CASTMWLGGTEAFF.

The rearrangement uses TRBV10-3 and TRBJ2-1; 12 nucleotides line up with TRBD2. CDR3 length: 14 amino acids. The J segment lost 5 bases and the V segment lost 6 bases, leaving 2 bases of the junction unmatched. Germline CDR1 and CDR2: ENHRY and SYGVKD. The CDR3 loop reads CAIRRTSGDNEQFF. The CDR3 region has the DNA TGTGCCATCAGGAGGACTAGCGGGGACAATGAGCAGTTCTTC.

This clonotype was counted only a few times. This sequence joins TRBV7-2 and TRBJ2-5; 10 bases are shared with TRBD2. CDR1 and CDR2 (germline): SGHTA, FQGNSA. Germline trimming cut 2 bases from V and 0 bases from J; bases unmatched to any gene: 9. The CDR3 spans 18 residues. The CDR3 is CASSLSSSGGPYQETQYF. CDR3 coding DNA: TGTGCCAGCAGCTTATCGTCTAGCGGGGGCCCGTACCAAGAGACCCAGTACTTC.

This clonotype was counted between two and nine times. The chain links TRBV6-5 to TRBJ1-2; D is perhaps TRBD1 (6 bases). Germline V gives CDR1 MNHEY, CDR2 SVGAGI. CDR3 length equals 13 residues. The V end was cut by 5 bases, the J end by 2 bases, with 9 bases between. The CDR3: CASSQTGNYGYTF. The CDR3 DNA is TGTGCCAGCAGTCAAACAGGGAACTATGGCTACACCTTC.

This chain connects TRBV7-3 to TRBJ2-5; 8 nucleotides align to TRBD2. CDR3 length: 16 residues. V lost 2 bases, J lost 5 bases, and 10 bases stayed unmatched. CDR1 and CDR2 (germline): SGHTA, FQGTGA. CDR3 sequence (DNA): TGTGCCAGCAGCTTACAAGCCGGGACTAGTAGCGAGACCCAGTACTTC. This translates into CASSLQAGTSSETQYF.

The chain combines TRBV28 with TRBJ2-5; 10 bases line up with TRBD1. The CDR3 has 16 amino acids. Looked up from germline, CDR1 is MDHEN and CDR2 is SYDVKM. V was pared by 7 bases and J by 4 bases, with 12 bases of the junction left unmatched. CDR3 protein: CASTLGGTGEGETQYF. In DNA form, the CDR3 reads TGTGCCAGCACCTTAGGGGGGACAGGGGAGGGAGAGACCCAGTACTTC.

V gene TRBV27 combines with J gene TRBJ1-1; TRBD1 is a possible D gene (5 bases). V lost 2 bases and J 5 bases, leaving 9 bases between the germline ends. In germline, CDR1 is MNHEY, CDR2 SMNVEV (reference sequence). The CDR3 sequence is 13 residues long. The CDR3 is CASSLQGITEAFF. CDR3 DNA: TGTGCCAGCAGTTTACAGGGTATTACTGAAGCTTTCTTT.

This clonotype was detected only a few times. The J gene is TRBJ2-1, the V gene TRBV5-1, with TRBD1 matching over 12 bases. Losses at the gene ends were 3 bases for V and 4 bases for J; bases not matched to a gene: 5. The CDR3 runs to 16 residues. Germline CDR1 and CDR2: SGHRS and YFSETQ. Here the CDR3 DNA reads TGCGCCAGCAGCTGGCCGGGACAGGGGGCTTACAATGAGCAGTTCTTC. Its translation: CASSWPGQGAYNEQFF.

This clonotype was seen a few times. The chain combines TRBV7-9 with TRBJ2-7, with D maybe TRBD1 (5 bases). The CDR3 is made up of 11 amino acids. The germline V gene encodes CDR1 SEHNR and CDR2 FQNEAQ (reference sequence). The V end lost 11 bases, the J end lost 4 bases, and 12 bases lay between the germline ends. CDR3 coding DNA: TGTGCCGGCATGGCAGGGTACGAGCAGTACTTC. Its protein product is CAGMAGYEQYF.

The V gene is TRBV29-1, the J gene TRBJ1-1; D call uncertain. This CDR3 has 14 amino acids. Trimming removed 4 bases from V and 1 base from J, with 13 bases in between. CDR1 and CDR2 (germline): SQVTM, ANQGSEA. CDR3 bases: TGCAGCGTTGTGGAACCCCTTCGGAACACTGAAGCTTTCTTT. This translates into CSVVEPLRNTEAFF.

The sample holds a few counts of this clonotype. The chain has TRBV7-9 and TRBJ2-7, with 7 bases matching TRBD1. The V gene end was trimmed by 5 bases and the J gene end by 3 bases; junction bases not matched to a gene: 4. The CDR3 has 13 amino acids. Germline lookup yields CDR1 SEHNR and CDR2 FQNEAQ (reference sequence). For the CDR3, the DNA is TGTGCCAGCAGCAAGGGACAGATCTACGAGCAGTACTTC. Its translation is CASSKGQIYEQYF.

This clonotype was detected only a few times. This chain links TRBV7-2 with TRBJ2-2, with D hard to call. This CDR3 has 14 amino acids. Germline CDR1 and CDR2: SGHTA and FQGNSA. The V end lost 6 bases, the J end lost 5 bases, and 13 bases lay between the germline ends. CDR3 DNA: TGTGCCAGCAGTCTCCGACCTAGAACCGGGGAGCTGTTTTTT. Translated, it gives CASSLRPRTGELFF.

Ten or more counts support this clonotype. The CDR3 spells CASSLMAGGNNEQFF. In DNA, the CDR3 is TGTGCCAGCAGCTTAATGGCGGGGGGGAACAATGAGCAGTTCTTC. V gene TRBV7-2 combines with J gene TRBJ2-1, with TRBD2 matching 9 bases. Germline V CDR1 and CDR2: SGHTA, FQGNSA. This CDR3 region has 15 residues. The trim removed 2 bases at V and 5 bases at J, leaving 4 bases unmatched.

The chain joins TRBV15 to TRBJ1-2, with D possibly matching TRBD1 (5 bases). V was cut by 0 bases and J by 7 bases, with 12 bases left in between. Per germline, CDR1 LNHNV and CDR2 YYDKDF (reference sequence). The CDR3 runs to 14 residues. CDR3: CATSRERRVGGYTF. The CDR3 nucleotides are TGTGCCACCAGCAGAGAGCGCAGGGTTGGTGGCTACACCTTC.

This clonotype was seen only a few times. The chain couples TRBV24-1 to TRBJ1-4; TRBD1 might be the D (6 bases). The V end was cut by 11 bases, the J end by 11 bases, with 20 bases between. The CDR3 runs 13 residues. Per germline, CDR1 KGHDR and CDR2 SFDVKD. The CDR3 here is CASSQGNSRKLFF. The CDR3 bases are TGTGCCAGCTCACAGGGAAATTCACGGAAACTGTTTTTT.

This clonotype showed up just a few times. This sequence joins TRBV10-1 and TRBJ2-3; D might be TRBD1 (5 bases). Trimming left V 6 bases short and J 4 bases short, with 11 bases between. CDR1 WNHNN and CDR2 SYGVQD come from the germline V gene (reference sequence). CDR3 length: 13 amino acids. The CDR3 sequence is CASSRVRADTQYF. CDR3 bases: TGCGCCAGCAGCAGGGTCCGGGCAGATACGCAGTATTTT.

This clonotype showed up just a few times. J is TRBJ2-1 and V is TRBV7-2; tentatively, D is TRBD2 (6 bases). This CDR3 spans 18 amino acids. Trimming cost V 5 bases and J 0 bases, with 20 bases left between them. Per germline, CDR1 SGHTA and CDR2 FQGNSA. CDR3 bases: TGTGCCAGCAGCAATACAATTTACCGGGGGACCTCCTACAATGAGCAGTTCTTC. It specifies CASSNTIYRGTSYNEQFF.

In its sample, this clonotype was seen many times. The V gene is TRBV14, the J gene TRBJ2-5; 8 nucleotides match TRBD1. This CDR3 has 14 residues. The V gene's germline CDR1 is SGHDN and CDR2 FVKESK. V shed 4 bases, J shed 5 bases, and the junction held 6 bases outside the gene matches. CDR3: CASSPGQVGETQYF. The CDR3, as DNA: TGTGCCAGCAGCCCGGGACAGGTGGGGGAGACCCAGTACTTC.

This clonotype was observed a few times. This chain uses TRBV7-9 with TRBJ2-6; 8 bases match TRBD2. The V and J ends lost 4 bases and 4 bases, in that order; junction bases with no gene match: 12. The germline CDR1 and CDR2 sequences are SEHNR and FQNEAQ (reference sequence). The CDR3 is made up of 18 amino acids. CDR3 amino acids: CASSSEGRGGAGANVLTF. CDR3 in DNA: TGTGCCAGCAGCTCGGAAGGCCGGGGGGGCGCCGGGGCCAACGTCCTGACTTTC.

This clonotype has more than one count but fewer than ten. V is TRBV11-2 and J is TRBJ2-2; D not certain. Looked up from germline, CDR1 is SGHAT and CDR2 is FQNNGV. The CDR3 is 16 residues long. Trimming took 0 bases from V and 8 from J, leaving 16 bases between them. Written as DNA, the CDR3 is TGTGCCAGCAGCTTAGATCGCCGGGTAGAGATGGGGGAGCTGTTTTTT. It is translated as CASSLDRRVEMGELFF.

This clonotype came up a few times. This rearrangement joins TRBV7-9 to TRBJ1-2, with TRBD1 matching 7 bases. There are 14 residues in the CDR3. V was pared by 5 bases and J by 8 bases, with 11 bases of the junction left unmatched. Per germline, CDR1 SEHNR and CDR2 FQNEAQ (reference sequence). As DNA, the CDR3 is TGTGCCAGCAGCGAGCATACAGGGGTTGGCGGCTACACCTTC. Translation: CASSEHTGVGGYTF.

This clonotype occurred a few times. J is TRBJ1-2 and V is TRBV12-3 or TRBV12-4, with D tentatively TRBD1 (5 bases). The CDR3 contains 17 residues. Trimming stripped 6 bases from V and 2 bases from J, with 22 bases between. CDR3 bases: TGTGCCAGCAGCCGGGGGACGGCTGCCCCATTAAACTATGGCTACACCTTC. Translated, it gives CASSRGTAAPLNYGYTF.

This clonotype was picked up one time. The CDR3 protein is CASSGGLYNSPLHF. The CDR3, as DNA: TGTGCCAGCAGTGGGGGGCTCTATAATTCACCCCTCCACTTT. V gene TRBV9 combines with J gene TRBJ1-6; possible D gene TRBD1, 6 bases. Trimming left V 5 bases short and J 3 bases short, with 9 bases between. CDR3 length: 14 residues. Germline loops: CDR1 SGDLS, CDR2 YYNGEE.